Given below is one T cell receptor beta chain in context. This specimen comes from a study of cytomegalovirus exposure and HLA in healthy donors. PCR used 60 Vbeta primers and 13 Jbeta primers. Produced via immunoSEQ multiplex PCR; TCRdb's table is partial and in-frame only. The table has more than 90,000 clones, 65% seen once. The clonotype was recovered from a boy younger than 18 in good health and CMV-seropositive. Material: PBMCs.

CDR3 amino acids: CASSLVGQGNEKLFF. The DNA of the CDR3 is TGTGCCAGCAGCTTGGTGGGGCAGGGAAATGAAAAACTGTTTTTT. This chain joins TRBV5-6 and TRBJ1-4, with D perhaps TRBD1 (5 bases). The CDR3 sequence is 15 residues long. V lost 0 bases, J lost 5 bases, and 11 bases lay in between. CDR1 and CDR2 from the germline V gene are SGHDT and YYEEEE. The complete variable domain, with remaining parts taken from reference TRBV5-6 and TRBJ1-4, reads DAGVTQSPTHLIKTRGQQVTLRCSPKSGHDTVSWYQQALGQGPQFIFQYYEEEERQRGNFPDRFSGHQFPNYSSELNVNALLLGDSALYLCASSLVGQGNEKLFFGSGTQLSVL.